These T cell receptor beta chains were read from a single sample in a study of T cell responses to AZD1222 COVID-19 vaccine. The assay was immunoSEQ multiplex PCR, and TCRdb's table has in-frame clones only and misses some. The data show 150,000 to 200,000 clones, roughly 92% seen once. Here the sequenced sample was peripheral blood, taken 28 days after the second AZD1222 dose. The receptors shown here come from an adult who received the AZD1222 COVID-19 vaccine. The CDR3 runs from the conserved cysteine through the conserved F or W. D genes are given only for firm matches. Clone sizes are given selectively: once, few, many, or a class where the clone is expanded.

J gene | D gene | clone size | V gene | CDR3 DNA | CDR3 protein
TRBJ1-5 | NA | NA | TRBV6-2/TRBV6-3 | TGTGCCAGCAGTTCCAGACTTTATCAGCCCCAGCATTTT | CASSSRLYQPQHF
TRBJ2-3 | NA | NA | TRBV28 | TGTGCCAGCAGTTTAAATGGAGGGACAGATACGCAGTATTTT | CASSLNGGTDTQYF
TRBJ2-1 | TRBD1 | NA | TRBV7-3 | TGTGCCAGCAGCTTGGGACAGGGTGACAATGAGCAGTTCTTC | CASSLGQGDNEQFF
TRBJ2-1 | NA | NA | TRBV11-2 | TGTGCCAGCAGCTTATTGGGCGGAAAAGAGCAGTTCTTC | CASSLLGGKEQFF
TRBJ2-2 | TRBD1 | NA | TRBV28 | TGTGCCAGCAGTATCACAGGGGAACTCAACACCGGGGAGCTGTTTTTT | CASSITGELNTGELFF
TRBJ1-2 | NA | NA | TRBV5-6 | TGTGCCAGCAGCTTGGCCGGGCTTCAGGAAGGCTACACCTTC | CASSLAGLQEGYTF
TRBJ2-7 | NA | NA | TRBV30 | TGTGCCTGGGGCAACTACTACGAGCAGTACTTC | CAWGNYYEQYF
TRBJ1-1 | TRBD1 | NA | TRBV18 | TGTGCCAGCTCACCTTCACGGACAGGGAACACTGAAGCTTTCTTT | CASSPSRTGNTEAFF
TRBJ1-2 | NA | NA | TRBV27 | TGTGCCAGCAGTTCATCAGGGGCGCCTAACTATGGCTACACCTTC | CASSSSGAPNYGYTF
TRBJ2-3 | NA | NA | TRBV5-1 | TGCGCCAGCAGCTTGATACCGGGCCGAACAGATACGCAGTATTTT | CASSLIPGRTDTQYF
TRBJ2-2 | NA | NA | TRBV19 | TGTGCCAGTAGTATATCTACCGGGGAGCTGTTTTTT | CASSISTGELFF
TRBJ2-7 | NA | NA | TRBV18 | TGTGCCAGCTCTTACAGGGGAGGGATCTACGAGCAGTACTTC | CASSYRGGIYEQYF
TRBJ1-2 | NA | once | TRBV3-1/TRBV3-2 | TGTGCCAGCAGCCAAGGCGAGGGCCACTATGGCTACACCTTC | CASSQGEGHYGYTF
TRBJ1-2 | NA | NA | TRBV30 | TGTGCCTGCACAACAGGGCGAGAGGGCTACACCTTC | CACTTGREGYTF
TRBJ1-3 | NA | NA | TRBV19 | TGTGCCAGTAGTATTTGGGACACTGGAAACACCATATATTTT | CASSIWDTGNTIYF
TRBJ1-2 | NA | NA | TRBV6-2/TRBV6-3 | TGTGCCAGCAGTCGGGACCTATATGGCTACACCTTC | CASSRDLYGYTF
TRBJ1-5 | TRBD1 | NA | TRBV6-5 | TGTGCCAGCAGGAGAGACAGGGGGCGCCGGGAGCCCCAGCATTTT | CASRRDRGRREPQHF
TRBJ2-2 | NA | NA | TRBV11-2 | TGTGCCAGCAGCTTAGGAGGAGGGGCCGGGGAGCTGTTTTTT | CASSLGGGAGELFF
TRBJ1-3 | NA | NA | TRBV29-1 | TGCAGCGTTGAGGGCTCTGCAGCTATCTCTGGAAACACCATATATTTT | CSVEGSAAISGNTIYF
TRBJ2-3 | NA | NA | TRBV10-1 | TGCGCCACCAGTGTAGCCCGCACAGATACGCAGTATTTT | CATSVARTDTQYF
TRBJ2-7 | TRBD1 | NA | TRBV19 | TGTGCCAGTAGCCCCGGGACAGGGGGCGTCGAGCAGTACTTC | CASSPGTGGVEQYF
TRBJ2-5 | NA | NA | TRBV30 | TGTGCCTGGAGTGTCTTAGGTGGGGCCGAGACCCAGTACTTC | CAWSVLGGAETQYF
TRBJ1-6 | TRBD1 | NA | TRBV28 | TGTGCCAGCAGACCGGGACAGGGGGCCCTTAATTCACCCCTCCACTTT | CASRPGQGALNSPLHF
TRBJ1-5 | TRBD1 | NA | TRBV5-6 | TGTGCCAGCAGCTATAGGGGACAGGATGTAGCTTCGCCCCAGCATTTT | CASSYRGQDVASPQHF
TRBJ2-3 | TRBD2 | NA | TRBV5-4 | TGTGCCAGCAGCTTGGTTTTGTTAGCGGGAGAGTCAGATACGCAGTATTTT | CASSLVLLAGESDTQYF